This T cell receptor beta chain originates from a study of blood T cell repertoires in COVID-19 (TCRdb year 2020). For the wider study: Samples from collaborators originated in the United States, Italy and Spain and spanned both the acute and convalescent phases of COVID-19. Where HLA class I and class II types were available, the types were taken from metadata supplied by the sample provider, not from assay-based typing. The repertoires were released in a freely available public database meant as a resource for research on the immune response to SARS-CoV-2. The sample metadata nearly always contained a de-identified subject ID, COVID-19 status, age in years and sex. The material from the prospective study consisted of cDNA or gDNA derived from T cells, B-cell-depleted T cells, or PBMCs. The samples were drawn from the first 160 participants of the ongoing ImmuneRACE study and from more than 1,000 subjects provided by 6 global collaborators. The dataset comprised deeply sampled blood TCRbeta repertoires from subjects exposed to, actively infected with, or recovered from COVID-19. On the study overall, not on this receptor specifically: Clinical and demographic metadata were provided uncurated, with the amount varying by source and participant.

Concerning this clone itself: This clone's antigen is unknown. Base quality data are lacking; no much larger clone is found one base away.

From the cysteine up to the phenylalanine, the CDR3 has a length of 15 residues. Only the CDR3 DNA is retained, 45 bases long and in frame from the first base. Sequences MDHEN (CDR1) and SYDVKM (CDR2) are obtained from the germline V gene. V is cut back by 4 bases and J by 10 bases, with 6 bases in the junction unmatched. Collaborating institutions collected whole blood in K2EDTA tubes following their own protocols. For TCRbeta analysis, collaborators shipped samples in one of three forms: frozen whole blood, isolated PBMCs, or DNA extracted from either of those sample types. The immunoSEQ Assay, a bias-controlled multiplex PCR, was used to amplify TCRbeta CDR3 regions from genomic DNA. The authors' pipeline ran thus. The number of nucleated cells in each sample was estimated by amplification of reference gene primers within the assay. Sequence reads were collapsed and filtered to measure the absolute abundance of every unique TCRbeta CDR3 rearrangement. For each sample, productive Simpson clonality was calculated as the square root of Simpson's diversity index over productive rearrangements. TCRdb provides this immuneACCESS table in a form limited to in-frame rearrangements. Some clones are lacking; in checked studies, under half of them reflect an unresolved V gene, and why the rest are absent is not known. Clonal size and the V and J genes are those of that table, whereas D and trimming came from the DNA. Across this sample there are some 60,000 clones, with about 70% seen only once. Roughly a sixth of the sample goes to the ten largest clones.

The sample taken for sequencing was peripheral blood. The origin of this receptor is a woman between 45 and 60 years old with active or convalescent COVID-19. The sequence is built from TRBV28 and TRBJ2-1, and 14 junctional nucleotides match TRBD2. The CDR3 has the sequence CASSWSGLAGGEQFF. Read as DNA, the sequence is TGTGCCAGCAGTTGGTCCGGACTAGCGGGAGGCGAGCAGTTCTTC.